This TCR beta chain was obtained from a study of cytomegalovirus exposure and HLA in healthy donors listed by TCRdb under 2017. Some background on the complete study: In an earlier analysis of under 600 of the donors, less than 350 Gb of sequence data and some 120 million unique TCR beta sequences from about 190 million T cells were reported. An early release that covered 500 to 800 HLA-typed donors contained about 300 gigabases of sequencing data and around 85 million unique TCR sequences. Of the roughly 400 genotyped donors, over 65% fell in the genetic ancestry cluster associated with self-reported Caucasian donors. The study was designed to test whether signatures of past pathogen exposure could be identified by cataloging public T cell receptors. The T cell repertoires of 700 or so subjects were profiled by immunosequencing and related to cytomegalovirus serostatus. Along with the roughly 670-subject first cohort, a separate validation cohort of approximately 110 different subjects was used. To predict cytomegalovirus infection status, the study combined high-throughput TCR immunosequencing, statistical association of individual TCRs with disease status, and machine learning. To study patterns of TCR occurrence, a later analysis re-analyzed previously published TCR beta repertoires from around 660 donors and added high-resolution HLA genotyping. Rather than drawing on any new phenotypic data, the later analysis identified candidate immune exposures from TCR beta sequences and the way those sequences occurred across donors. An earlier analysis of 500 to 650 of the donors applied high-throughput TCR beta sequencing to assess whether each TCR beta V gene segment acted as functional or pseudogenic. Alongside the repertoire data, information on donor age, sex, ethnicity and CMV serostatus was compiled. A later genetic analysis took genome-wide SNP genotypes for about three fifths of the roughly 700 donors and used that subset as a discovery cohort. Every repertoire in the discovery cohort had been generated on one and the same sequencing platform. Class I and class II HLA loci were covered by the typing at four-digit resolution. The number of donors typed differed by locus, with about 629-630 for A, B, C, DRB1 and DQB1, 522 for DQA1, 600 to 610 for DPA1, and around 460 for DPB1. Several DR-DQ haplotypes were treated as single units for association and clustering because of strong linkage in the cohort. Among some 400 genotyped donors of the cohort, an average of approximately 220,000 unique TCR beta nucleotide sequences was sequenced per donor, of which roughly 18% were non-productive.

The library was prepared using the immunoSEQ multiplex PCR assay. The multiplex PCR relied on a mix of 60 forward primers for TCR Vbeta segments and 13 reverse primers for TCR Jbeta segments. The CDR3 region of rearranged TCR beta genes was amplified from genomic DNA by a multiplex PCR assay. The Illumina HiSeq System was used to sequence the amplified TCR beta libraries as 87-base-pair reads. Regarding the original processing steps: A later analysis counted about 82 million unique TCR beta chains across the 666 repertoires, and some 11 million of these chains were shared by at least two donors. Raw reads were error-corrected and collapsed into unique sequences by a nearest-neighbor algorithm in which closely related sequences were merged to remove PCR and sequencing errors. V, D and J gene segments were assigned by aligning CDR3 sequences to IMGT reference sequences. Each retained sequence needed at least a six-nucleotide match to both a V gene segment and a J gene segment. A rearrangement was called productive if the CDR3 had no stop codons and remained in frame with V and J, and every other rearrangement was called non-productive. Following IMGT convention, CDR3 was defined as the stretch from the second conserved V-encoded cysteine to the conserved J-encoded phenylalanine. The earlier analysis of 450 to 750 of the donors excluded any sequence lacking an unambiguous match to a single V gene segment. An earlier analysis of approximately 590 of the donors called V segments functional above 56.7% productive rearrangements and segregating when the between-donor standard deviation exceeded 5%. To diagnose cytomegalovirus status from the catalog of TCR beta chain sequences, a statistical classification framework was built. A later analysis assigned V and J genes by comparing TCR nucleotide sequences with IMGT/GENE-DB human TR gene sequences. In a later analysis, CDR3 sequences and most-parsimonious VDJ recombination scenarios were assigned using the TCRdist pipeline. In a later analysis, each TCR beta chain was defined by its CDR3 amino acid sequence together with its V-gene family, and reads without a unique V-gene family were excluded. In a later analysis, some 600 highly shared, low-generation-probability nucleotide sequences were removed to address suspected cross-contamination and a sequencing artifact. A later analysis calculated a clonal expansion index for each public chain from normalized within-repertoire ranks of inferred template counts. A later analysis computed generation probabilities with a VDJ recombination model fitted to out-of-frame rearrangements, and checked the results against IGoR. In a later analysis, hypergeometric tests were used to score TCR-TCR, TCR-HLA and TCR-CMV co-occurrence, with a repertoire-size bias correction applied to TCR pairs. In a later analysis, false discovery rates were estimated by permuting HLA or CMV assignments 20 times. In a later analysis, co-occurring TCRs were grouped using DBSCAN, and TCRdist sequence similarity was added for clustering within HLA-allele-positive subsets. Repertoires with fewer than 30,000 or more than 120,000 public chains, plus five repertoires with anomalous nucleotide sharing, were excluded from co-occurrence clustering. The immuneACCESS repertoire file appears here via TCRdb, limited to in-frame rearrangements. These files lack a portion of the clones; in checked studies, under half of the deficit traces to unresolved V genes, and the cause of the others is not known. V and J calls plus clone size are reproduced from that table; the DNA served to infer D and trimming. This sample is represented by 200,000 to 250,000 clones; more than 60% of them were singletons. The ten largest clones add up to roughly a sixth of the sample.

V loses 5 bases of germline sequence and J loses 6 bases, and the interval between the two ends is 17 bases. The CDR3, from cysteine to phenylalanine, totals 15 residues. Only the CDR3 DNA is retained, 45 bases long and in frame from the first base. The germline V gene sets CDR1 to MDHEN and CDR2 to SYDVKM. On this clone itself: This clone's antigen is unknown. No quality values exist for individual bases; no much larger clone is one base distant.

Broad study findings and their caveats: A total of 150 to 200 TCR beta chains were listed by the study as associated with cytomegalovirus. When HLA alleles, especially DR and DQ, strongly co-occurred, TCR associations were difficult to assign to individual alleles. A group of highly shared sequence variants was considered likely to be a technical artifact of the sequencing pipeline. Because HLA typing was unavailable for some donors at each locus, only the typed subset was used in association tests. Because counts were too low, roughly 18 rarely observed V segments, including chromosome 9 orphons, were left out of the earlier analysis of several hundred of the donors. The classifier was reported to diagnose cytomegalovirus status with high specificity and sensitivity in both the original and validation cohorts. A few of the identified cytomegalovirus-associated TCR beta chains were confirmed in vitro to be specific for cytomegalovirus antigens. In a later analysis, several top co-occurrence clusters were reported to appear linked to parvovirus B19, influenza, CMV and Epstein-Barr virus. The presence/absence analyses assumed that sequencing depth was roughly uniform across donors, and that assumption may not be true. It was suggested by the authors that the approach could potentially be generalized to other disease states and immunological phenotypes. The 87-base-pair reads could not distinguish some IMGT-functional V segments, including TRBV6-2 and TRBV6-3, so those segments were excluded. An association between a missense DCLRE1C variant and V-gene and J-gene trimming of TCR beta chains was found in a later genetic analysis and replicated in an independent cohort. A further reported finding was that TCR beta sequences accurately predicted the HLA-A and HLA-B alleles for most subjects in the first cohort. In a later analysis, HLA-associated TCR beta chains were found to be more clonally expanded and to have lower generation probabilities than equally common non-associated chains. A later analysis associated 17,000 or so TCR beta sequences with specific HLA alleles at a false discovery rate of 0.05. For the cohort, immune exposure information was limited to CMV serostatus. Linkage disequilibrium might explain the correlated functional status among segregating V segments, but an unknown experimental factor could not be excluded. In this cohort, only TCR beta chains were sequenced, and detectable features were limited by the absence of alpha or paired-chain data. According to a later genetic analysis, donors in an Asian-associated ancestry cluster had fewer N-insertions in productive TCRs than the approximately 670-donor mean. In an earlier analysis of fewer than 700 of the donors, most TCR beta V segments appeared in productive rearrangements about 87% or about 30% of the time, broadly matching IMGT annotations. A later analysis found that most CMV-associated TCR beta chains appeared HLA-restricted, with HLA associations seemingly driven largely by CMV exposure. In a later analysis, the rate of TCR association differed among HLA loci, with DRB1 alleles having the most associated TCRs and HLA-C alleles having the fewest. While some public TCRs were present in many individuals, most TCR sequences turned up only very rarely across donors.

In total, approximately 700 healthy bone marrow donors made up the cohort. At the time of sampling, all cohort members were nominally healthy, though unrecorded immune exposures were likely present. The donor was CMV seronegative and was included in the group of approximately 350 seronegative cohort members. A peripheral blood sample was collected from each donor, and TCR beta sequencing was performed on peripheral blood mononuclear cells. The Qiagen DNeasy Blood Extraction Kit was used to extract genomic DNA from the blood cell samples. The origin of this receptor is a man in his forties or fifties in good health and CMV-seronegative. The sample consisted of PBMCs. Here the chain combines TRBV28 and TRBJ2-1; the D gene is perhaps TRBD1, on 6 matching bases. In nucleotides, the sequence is TGTGCCAGCAGTGATGGTTTGGACAGAACCAATGAGCAGTTCTTC. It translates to CASSDGLDRTNEQFF.